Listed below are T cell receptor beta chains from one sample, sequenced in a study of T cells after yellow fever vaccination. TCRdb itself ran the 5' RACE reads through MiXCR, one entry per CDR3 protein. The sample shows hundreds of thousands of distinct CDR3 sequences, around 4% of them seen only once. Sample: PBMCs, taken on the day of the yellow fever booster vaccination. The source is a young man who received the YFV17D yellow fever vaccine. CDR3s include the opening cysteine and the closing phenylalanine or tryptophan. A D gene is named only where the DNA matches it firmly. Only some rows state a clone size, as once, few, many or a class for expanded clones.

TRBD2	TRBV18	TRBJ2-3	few	TGTGCCAGCTCACCAACGGGACTAAGCACAGATACGCAGTATTTT	CASSPTGLSTDTQYF
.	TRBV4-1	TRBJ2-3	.	TGCGCCAGCAGCCAAGGGTTTAGGTCGAGTTCGATCACAGATACGCAGTATTTT	CASSQGFRSSSITDTQYF
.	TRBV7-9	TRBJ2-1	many	TGTGCCAGCAGGGTTGGTTGGGGCTCAGGTGAGCAGTTCTTC	CASRVGWGSGEQFF
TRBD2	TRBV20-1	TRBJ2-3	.	TGCAGTGCCCGAGACGGACTAGCGGGCACAGATACGCAGTATTTT	CSARDGLAGTDTQYF
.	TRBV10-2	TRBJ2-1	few	TGCGCCAGCAGAGACGACGGTCACAATGAGCAGTTCTTC	CASRDDGHNEQFF
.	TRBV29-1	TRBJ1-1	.	TGCAGCGTTGACCTCGGGGACACTGAAGCTTTCTTT	CSVDLGDTEAFF
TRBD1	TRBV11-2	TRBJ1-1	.	TGTGCCAGCAGCCAATTCACGGGACAGAGGATGAACACTGAAGCTTTCTTT	CASSQFTGQRMNTEAFF
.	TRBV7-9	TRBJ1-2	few	TGTGCCAGCAGCTTAGATCTCAGGGTGTGGGACTATGGCTACACCTTC	CASSLDLRVWDYGYTF
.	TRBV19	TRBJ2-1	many	TGTGCCAGTAGCGGGGGCGACGGGTCATCCTACAATGAGCAGTTCTTC	CASSGGDGSSYNEQFF
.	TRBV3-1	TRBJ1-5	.	TGTGCCAGCAGCCAAGATAGTTGGGCAGGGAATCAGCCCCAGCATTTT	CASSQDSWAGNQPQHF
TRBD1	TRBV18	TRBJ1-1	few	TGTGCCAGCTCGGCGGGGACAGTGAACACTGAAGCTTTCTTT	CASSAGTVNTEAFF